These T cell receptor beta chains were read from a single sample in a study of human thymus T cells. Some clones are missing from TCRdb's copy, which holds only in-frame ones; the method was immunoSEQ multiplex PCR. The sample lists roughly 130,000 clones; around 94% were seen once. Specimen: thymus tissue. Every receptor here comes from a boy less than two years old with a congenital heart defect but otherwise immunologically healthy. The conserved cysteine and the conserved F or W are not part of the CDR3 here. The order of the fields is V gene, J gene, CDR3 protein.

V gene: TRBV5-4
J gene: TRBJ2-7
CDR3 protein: ASSFSGASYEQY

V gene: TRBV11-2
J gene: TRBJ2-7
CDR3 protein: ASSSGTYEQY

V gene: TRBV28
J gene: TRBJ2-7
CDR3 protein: ASSRGLRNYEQY

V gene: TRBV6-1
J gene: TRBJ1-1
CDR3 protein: ASSEYREQVNTEAF

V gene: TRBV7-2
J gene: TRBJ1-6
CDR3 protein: ASSLGGSTPPQSPLH

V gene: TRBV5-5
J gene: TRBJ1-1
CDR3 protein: ASSSYRFEAF

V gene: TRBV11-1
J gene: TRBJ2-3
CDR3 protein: ASSPTPSTDTQY

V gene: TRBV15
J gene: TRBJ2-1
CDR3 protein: ATSRLSKTGTSILNEQF

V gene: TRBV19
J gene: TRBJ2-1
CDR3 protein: ASSIVESSGGSSYNEQF

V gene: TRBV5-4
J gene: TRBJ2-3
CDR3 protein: ASSLGEADTQY

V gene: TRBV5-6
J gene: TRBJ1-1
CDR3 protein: ASKPQGKGDTEAF

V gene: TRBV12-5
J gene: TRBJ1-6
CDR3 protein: ASGLAQTGNNSPLH

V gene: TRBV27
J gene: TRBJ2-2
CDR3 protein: ASSCDTGRGELF

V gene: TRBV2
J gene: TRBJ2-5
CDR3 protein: GQSFSGTLQETQY

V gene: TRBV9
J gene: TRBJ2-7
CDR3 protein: ASSAWSAGKDEQY

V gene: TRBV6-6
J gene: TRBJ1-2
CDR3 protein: ASSYSHRLNYGYT

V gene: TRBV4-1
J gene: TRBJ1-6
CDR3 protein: ASSPGTLSSYNSPLH

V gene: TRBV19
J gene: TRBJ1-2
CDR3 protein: ASIPTYGYT

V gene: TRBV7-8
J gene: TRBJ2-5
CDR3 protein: ASSFGLAGGLETQY

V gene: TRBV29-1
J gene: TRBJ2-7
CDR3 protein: SVGRSRYEQY

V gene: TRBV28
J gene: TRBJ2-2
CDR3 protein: ASSFLKYLANTGELF

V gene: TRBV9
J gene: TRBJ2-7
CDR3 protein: ASSVDGESGQY

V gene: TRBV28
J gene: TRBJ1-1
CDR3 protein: ASSLKIGTGNTEAF

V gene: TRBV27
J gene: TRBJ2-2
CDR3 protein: ASSFGRTSGELF

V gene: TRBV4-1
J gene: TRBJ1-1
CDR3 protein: ASSQDEGRAEAF

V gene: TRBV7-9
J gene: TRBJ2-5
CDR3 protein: ASSLTVGETQY

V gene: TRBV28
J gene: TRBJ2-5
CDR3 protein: ASQTHGGRIETQY

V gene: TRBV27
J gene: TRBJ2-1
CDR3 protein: ASSPQMGQGVNEQF

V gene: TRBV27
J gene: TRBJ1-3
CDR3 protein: ASSLLSDRNTIY

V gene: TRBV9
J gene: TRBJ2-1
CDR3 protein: ASSPRSSGHPEQF

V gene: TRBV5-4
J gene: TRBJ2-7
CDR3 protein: ASSSPGGGASGQY

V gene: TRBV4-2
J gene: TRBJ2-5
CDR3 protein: ASSQGAWETQY

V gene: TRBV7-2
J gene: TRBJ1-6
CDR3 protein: ASSLRRNSPLH

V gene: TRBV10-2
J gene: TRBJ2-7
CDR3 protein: ASVFRGLAGNPYEQY

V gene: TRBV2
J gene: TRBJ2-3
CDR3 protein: ASSVTSGGEWTQY

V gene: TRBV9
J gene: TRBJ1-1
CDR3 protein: ASSVASTGGSTEAF

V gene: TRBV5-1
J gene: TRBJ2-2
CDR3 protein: ASTRDNTGELF

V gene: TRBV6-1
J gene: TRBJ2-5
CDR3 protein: ASSEAGKTAFGETQY

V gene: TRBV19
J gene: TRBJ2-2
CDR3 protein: ASKDKRDGNTGELF

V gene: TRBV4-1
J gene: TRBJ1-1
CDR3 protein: ASSQDVTGGKLNTEAF

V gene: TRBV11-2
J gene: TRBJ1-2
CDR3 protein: ASSSRRTHGYT

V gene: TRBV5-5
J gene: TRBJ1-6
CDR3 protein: ASSFHGDNSPLH